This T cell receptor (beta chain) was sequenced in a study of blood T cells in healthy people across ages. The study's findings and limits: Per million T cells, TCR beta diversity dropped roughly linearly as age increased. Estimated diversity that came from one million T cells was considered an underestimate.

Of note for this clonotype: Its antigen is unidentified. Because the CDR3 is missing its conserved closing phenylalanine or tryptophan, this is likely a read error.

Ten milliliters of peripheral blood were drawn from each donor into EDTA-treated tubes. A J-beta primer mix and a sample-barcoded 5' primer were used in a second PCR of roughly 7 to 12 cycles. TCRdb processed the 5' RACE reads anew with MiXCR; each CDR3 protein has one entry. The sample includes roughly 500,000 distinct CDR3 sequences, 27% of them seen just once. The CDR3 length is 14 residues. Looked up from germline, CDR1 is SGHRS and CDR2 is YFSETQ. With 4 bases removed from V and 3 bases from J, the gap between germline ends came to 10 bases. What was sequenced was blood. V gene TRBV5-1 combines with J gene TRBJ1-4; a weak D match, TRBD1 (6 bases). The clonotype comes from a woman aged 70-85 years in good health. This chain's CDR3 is CASSLTGPNEKLFS. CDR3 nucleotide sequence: TGCGCCAGCAGCCTCACAGGGCCTAATGAAAAACTGTTTTCT.